Described below is a single TCR beta chain sequence and its context. Vbeta (60) and Jbeta (13) primers were used in the PCR. Here immunoSEQ multiplex PCR was the method, and the copy in TCRdb shows in-frame clones only, minus some. In the table there are 150,000 to 250,000 clones, around 77% of which are singletons. These data originate in a study of cytomegalovirus exposure and HLA in healthy donors. The sample taken for sequencing was PBMCs. The clonotype was recovered from a man aged 25 to 45 in good health and CMV-seronegative.

The CDR3 region is CASSEGAGGPRTYEQYF. In nucleotides, the CDR3 is TGTGCCAGCAGTGAAGGAGCGGGAGGGCCCAGGACCTACGAGCAGTACTTC. The V and J genes are TRBV25-1 and TRBJ2-5, with 10 bases that match TRBD2. The J call is uncertain, as TRBJ2-7 better fits the DNA end. The CDR3 contains 17 residues. The germline gives CDR1 MGHDK, CDR2 SYGVNS.